These 28 T cell receptor beta chains were sequenced from one sample in a study of metastatic and nonmetastatic thyroid tumors. TCRdb re-clonotyped the PCR reads via MiXCR. The sample comprises roughly 40,000 clones, approximately 16% of which are singletons, and around 3.9% rests with the top ten. Nobody among the patients had been given any treatment before thyroid surgery. Input material: blood. These receptors came from a female donor with papillary thyroid cancer or a benign thyroid nodule (not recorded which). Some clones in this sample may be carry-over from other donors' samples.

A note on this clone: This could be a read error, since a much larger clone is one nucleotide away. V usage is TRBV19 and J usage is TRBJ2-1; maybe TRBD1 (7 bases). The CDR3 sequence is 20 residues long. V lost 4 bases and J lost 1, with 26 bases in between. Germline V gene data show CDR1 as LNHDA and CDR2 as SQIVND (reference sequence). CDR3 loop: CASSRKGGQGGTSSYNEQFF. The CDR3, as DNA: TGTGCCAGTAGTAGGAAGGGTGGGCAGGGGGGAACCTCATCCTACAATGAGCAGTTCTTC. The variable domain in full, completed from reference TRBV19 and TRBJ2-1, reads DGGITQSPKYLFRKEGQNVTLSCEQNLNHDAMYWYRQDPGQGLRLIYYSQIVNDFQKGDIAEGYSVSREKKESFPLTVTSAQKNPTAFYLCASSRKGGQGGTSSYNEQFFGPGTRLTVL.

Comments on this clone: The CDR3 ends on some other residue instead of the conserved phenylalanine or tryptophan, so this is likely a read error. This chain uses TRBV27 with TRBJ2-1; D not resolved. Per germline, CDR1 MNHEY and CDR2 SMNVEV (reference sequence). The CDR3 extends over 12 amino acids. V was shortened by 7 bases and J by 7 bases, with 11 bases between the two germline ends. The CDR3 protein is CASIRYMNEQFL. The CDR3 DNA reads as TGTGCCAGCATTCGTTACATGAATGAGCAGTTCCTC.

In this sample, this clone turned up many times. The rearrangement joins TRBV20-1 to TRBJ2-1, with 7 bases fitting TRBD2. Germline lookup yields CDR1 DFQATT and CDR2 SNEGSKA (reference sequence). This CDR3 has 11 amino acids. With 3 bases clipped from V and 12 bases from J, the junction kept 5 bases outside the gene matches. Written as DNA, the CDR3 is TGCAGTGCTAGGGGGGGGTACAGGCAGTTCTTC. It encodes CSARGGYRQFF.

This clone was detected ten times or more. A much more abundant neighbour one base away suggests this may be a read error. The identical CDR3 is also encoded by other nucleotide sequences in the sample. The V call is TRBV5-1, the J call TRBJ2-7, with D perhaps matching TRBD1 or TRBD2 (5 bases each). Germline V lookup: CDR1 SGHRS, CDR2 YFSETQ. This CDR3 spans 14 amino acids. As DNA, the CDR3 is TGCGTCAGCGCTCGGGGCCGAGAGGACTACGAGCAGTACTTC. As protein: CVSARGREDYEQYF.

In this sample, this clone turned up many times. The chain has TRBV5-1 and TRBJ2-5, with TRBD1 matching over 8 bases. Losses at the gene ends were 3 bases for V and 2 bases for J; bases not matched to a gene: 15. Per the germline V gene, CDR1 is SGHRS and CDR2 is YFSETQ. The CDR3 has 18 residues. CDR3 DNA: TGCGCCAGCAGCTATTATGGGACAGGACCCGGACGACAAGAGACCCAGTACTTC. It is translated as CASSYYGTGPGRQETQYF.

V gene TRBV7-9 combines with J gene TRBJ2-1; TRBD2 might be the D (5 bases). Trimming removed 8 bases at V and 6 bases at J, with 17 bases between. From germline, CDR1 is SEHNR and CDR2 FQNEAQ (reference sequence). CDR3 length: 14 residues. The CDR3 region has the DNA TGTGCCAGCGGCACCTCCGGTACTAGCAATGAGCAGTTCTTC. Protein sequence: CASGTSGTSNEQFF.

This clone occurred many times. This sequence joins TRBV30 and TRBJ1-2; D not resolved. In germline, CDR1 is GTSNPN, CDR2 SVGIG (reference sequence). V gave up 0 bases and J gave up 0 bases, with 11 bases separating them. The CDR3 is made up of 15 amino acids. This CDR3 reads CAWSVGNWANYGYTF. In DNA form, the CDR3 reads TGTGCCTGGAGTGTAGGAAACTGGGCTAACTATGGCTACACCTTC.

At least ten counts were recorded for this clone. The V and J genes are TRBV3-1 and TRBJ2-3; D could derive from TRBD1 or TRBD2 (5 bases each). The CDR3 sequence is 16 residues long. V gave up 0 bases and J gave up 5 bases, with 15 bases separating them. CDR1 and CDR2 (germline): LGHDT, YNNKEL (reference sequence). CDR3 protein: CASSQEGTGNGDTQYF. In DNA, the CDR3 is TGTGCCAGCAGCCAAGAGGGGACGGGGAATGGAGATACGCAGTATTTT.

Worth noting for this clone: Sequence at one end of the junction differs from germline and may be a read error. The chain has TRBV15 and TRBJ2-7, with 8 bases lining up with TRBD1. The germline gives CDR1 LNHNV, CDR2 YYDKDF (reference sequence). CDR3 size: 14 residues. CDR3 region: CATSSRGPPYEQYF. The CDR3 nucleotides read TGTGCAACCAGCTCCAGGGGGCCACCCTACGAGCAGTACTTC. Full variable domain (missing parts from reference TRBV15 and TRBJ2-7): DAMVIQNPRYQVTQFGKPVTLSCSQTLNHNVMYWYQQKSSQAPKLLFHYYDKDFNNEADTPDNFQSRRPNTSFCFLDIRSPGLGDTAMYLCATSSRGPPYEQYFGPGTRLTVT.

This rearrangement joins TRBV7-9 to TRBJ2-7; weak D call: TRBD1 (5 bases). V lost 2 bases to trimming and J lost 0 bases, with 11 bases between them. Germline V gene sequence: CDR1 SEHNR, CDR2 FQNEAQ (reference sequence). The CDR3 extends over 15 amino acids. CDR3 amino acids: CASSLQGYDSYEQYF. CDR3 sequence (DNA): TGTGCCAGCAGCTTACAGGGTTACGACTCCTACGAGCAGTACTTC.

The sample holds a few counts of this clone. The germline gene is not matched at one end of the junction; a read error may be the cause. The rearrangement joins TRBV10-3 to TRBJ2-1; tentatively, D is TRBD1 (5 bases). This CDR3 is built from 15 residues. CDR1 and CDR2 from the germline V gene are ENHRY and SYGVKD. CDR3 region: CATSESGGQYNEQFF. CDR3 bases: TGTGCCACCAGTGAGTCTGGCGGACAATACAATGAGCAGTTCTTC.

This clone was counted ten times or more. CDR3 in DNA: TGCAGTGCCATGGGGGTGGGGCAGGGGTTTAATCAGCCCCAGCATTTT. This gives the protein CSAMGVGQGFNQPQHF. The chain recombines TRBV20-1 with TRBJ1-5, with D perhaps matching TRBD1 (6 bases). This CDR3 is 16 amino acids long. Germline values: CDR1 DFQATT, CDR2 SNEGSKA (reference sequence). Trimming shortened V by 6 bases and J by 4 bases, and 22 bases separated the two germline ends.

This clone was seen ten or more times. The chain recombines TRBV11-3 with TRBJ2-7, with D hard to call. This CDR3 contains 13 residues. Germline values: CDR1 SGHNT, CDR2 YENEEA. Trimming cost V 6 bases and J 6 bases, with 15 bases left between them. The CDR3, as DNA: TGTGCCAGCAGTCTATCCCGGGCTGGCGAGCAGTACTTC. Translation: CASSLSRAGEQYF.

This clone was detected many times. The chain carries TRBV28 and TRBJ2-7; the match to TRBD1 covers 9 bases. The CDR3 has 14 residues. Germline trimming cut 5 bases from V and 2 bases from J; bases unmatched to any gene: 4. CDR1 is MDHEN and CDR2 is SYDVKM in the germline V gene. CDR3 coding DNA: TGTGCCAGCAGTACGGGACAGGGACCCTACGAGCAGTACTTC. Translation gives CASSTGQGPYEQYF.

This clone was recorded many times. The genes are TRBV5-1 and TRBJ1-2; no firm D call. V dropped 1 base and J dropped 8 bases, with 12 bases sitting between them. CDR1 is SGHRS, CDR2 YFSETQ, per germline. This CDR3 is 13 amino acids long. The CDR3 region has the DNA TGCGCCAGCAGCTTGACGTATTTGTCCGGCTACACCTTC. Translation: CASSLTYLSGYTF.

This clone was counted between two and nine times. The chain links TRBV2 to TRBJ1-4; 7 nucleotides agree with TRBD1. The J segment lost 7 bases and the V segment lost 0 bases, leaving 2 bases of the junction unmatched. Germline V gene data show CDR1 as SNHLY and CDR2 as FYNNEI. This CDR3 spans 14 amino acids. DNA for the CDR3: TGTGCCAGCAGTGAAGCTACAGGGGCTGAAAAACTGTTTTTT. It translates to CASSEATGAEKLFF.

The CDR3 region has the DNA TGTGCCAGCAGTACCGGGGACAGGGTGGGCTACGAGCAGTACTTC. Its translation: CASSTGDRVGYEQYF. The rearrangement joins TRBV28 to TRBJ2-7; 9 nucleotides line up with TRBD1. The junction had 8 bases not matched to a gene; V was cut back by 5 bases and J by 3 bases. Germline loops: CDR1 MDHEN, CDR2 SYDVKM. The CDR3 length is 15 residues.

This clone was recorded many times. The chain is built from TRBV11-2 and TRBJ2-2, with 9 bases matching TRBD2. The junction had 4 bases not matched to a gene; V was cut back by 1 base and J by 4 bases. The CDR3 spans 16 residues. The germline V gene has CDR1 SGHAT and CDR2 FQNNGV. DNA of the CDR3: TGTGCCAGCAGCTTAGGTAGCGGGGGAAGCACCGGGGAGCTGTTTTTT. Translation gives CASSLGSGGSTGELFF.

The table lists this clone with a few counts. The chain couples TRBV6-4 to TRBJ2-3, with D tentatively TRBD1 (5 bases). V was shortened by 6 bases and J by 0 bases, with 13 bases between the two germline ends. Per the germline V gene, CDR1 is MRHNA and CDR2 is SNTAGT. CDR3 length equals 15 residues. The CDR3 sequence: CASSKTATSTDTQYF. In DNA, the CDR3 is TGTGCCAGCAGCAAGACAGCTACTAGCACAGATACGCAGTATTTT.

This clone was detected many times. V gene TRBV11-1 combines with J gene TRBJ2-1; 8 nucleotides align to TRBD2. CDR1 is SGHAT and CDR2 is FQDESV in the germline V gene (reference sequence). The CDR3 extends over 15 amino acids. Trimming took 3 bases from V and 4 from J; bases not matched to a gene: 5. The CDR3 bases are TGTGCCAGCAGCTTCGCGACTAGCGTTTACAATGAGCAGTTCTTC. Translated, it gives CASSFATSVYNEQFF.

This clone showed up many times. The chain uses TRBV9 and TRBJ2-3, with D unresolved. V was cut by 0 bases and J by 0 bases, with 8 bases left in between. Germline CDR1 SGDLS, CDR2 YYNGEE. The CDR3 has 15 residues. As DNA, the CDR3 is TGTGCCAGCAGCGTAGGGGCGGACAGCACAGATACGCAGTATTTT. Translating gives CASSVGADSTDTQYF. Filled out from reference TRBV9 and TRBJ2-3, the complete variable domain reads DSGVTQTPKHLITATGQRVTLRCSPRSGDLSVYWYQQSLDQGLQFLIQYYNGEERAKGNILERFSAQQFPDLHSELNLSSLELGDSALYFCASSVGADSTDTQYFGPGTRLTVL.

This clone was picked up many times. The chain couples TRBV5-1 to TRBJ2-1; either TRBD1 or TRBD2 may fit D (6 bases each). This CDR3 contains 14 residues. The germline V gene has CDR1 SGHRS and CDR2 YFSETQ. V dropped 0 bases and J dropped 10 bases, with 14 bases sitting between them. The CDR3 DNA reads TGCGCCAGCAGCTTGGAGGGGGGATGGCGGGAGCAGTTCTTC. Its translation: CASSLEGGWREQFF.

CDR3 DNA: TGCAGTGCTCGGGGTCAGAACGCGTGGAACACTGAAGCTTTCTTT. As protein: CSARGQNAWNTEAFF. V gene TRBV20-1 combines with J gene TRBJ1-1; D uncertain. The V end lost 5 bases, the J end lost 1 base, and 17 bases lay between the germline ends. The CDR3 sequence is 15 residues long. Germline CDR1 DFQATT, CDR2 SNEGSKA (reference sequence).

The chain has TRBV4-1 and TRBJ2-3; D unresolved. Germline V lookup: CDR1 MGHRA, CDR2 YSYEKL. Trimming removed 1 base at V and 2 bases at J, with 7 bases between. The CDR3 consists of 14 residues. CDR3: CASSQARNTDTQYF. Here the CDR3 DNA reads TGCGCCAGCAGCCAAGCTAGGAACACAGATACGCAGTATTTT.

As for this clone: It may be a read error: a sequence one base away is much more abundant. The chain uses TRBV9 and TRBJ1-1, with a tentative D call TRBD1 (5 bases). Germline CDR1 is SGDLS and CDR2 is YYNGEE. This CDR3 region has 15 residues. CDR3 loop: CASTSSGQPNTEPFF. The CDR3 DNA follows: TGTGCCAGCACCTCTTCGGGGCAGCCGAACACTGAACCTTTCTTT.

This clone was counted many times. The V gene is TRBV29-1, the J gene TRBJ2-7; 10 nucleotides align to TRBD2. V lost 4 bases, J lost 2 bases, and 8 bases stayed unmatched. CDR1 is SQVTM, CDR2 ANQGSEA, per germline. The CDR3 has 15 residues. The CDR3 DNA follows: TGCAGCGTTGCCTTCGGACTAGCGGCGACCTACGAGCAGTACTTC. It specifies CSVAFGLAATYEQYF.

This clone was observed a handful of times. V and J are TRBV6-1 and TRBJ1-5; 9 bases align to TRBD1. The V gene end was trimmed by 9 bases and the J gene end by 3 bases; junction bases not matched to a gene: 9. CDR1 and CDR2 (germline): MNHNS, SASEGT. The CDR3 loop spans 15 amino acids. The CDR3 DNA reads TGTGCCAGAACCCGCAGGACAGGGGACAATCAGCCCCAGCATTTT. Amino acid sequence: CARTRRTGDNQPQHF.

In this sample, this clone turned up many times. The gene calls are TRBV6-1 and TRBJ2-2; 8 bases match TRBD1. The CDR3 is made up of 15 amino acids. The V gene end was trimmed by 6 bases and the J gene end by 6 bases; junction bases not matched to a gene: 9. Germline-derived CDR1 and CDR2 are MNHNS and SASEGT. The CDR3 DNA reads TGTGCCAGCAGCCTTGGGACAGGTGGGGCCGGGGAGCTGTTTTTT. It is translated as CASSLGTGGAGELFF.